Listed here are 23 T cell receptor beta chains from one sample, sequenced in a study of regulatory T cells in long-lasting Graves disease. Relying on iRepertoire HTBI primers and Arm-PCR of CDR3 regions, the team built TCR beta libraries. Using its own MiXCR run on the multiplex PCR reads, TCRdb lists one record per CDR3 protein. Of some 420,000 distinct CDR3 sequences listed, approximately 23% were seen once; the top ten hold around 13%. The time point is: persistent/refractory GD, antithyroid drugs over 5 years with positive TRAb. Isolated PBMC RNA provided the starting material for the TCR library. The starting material was peripheral blood mononuclear cells (PBMCs), obtained when the disease was refractory, from a patient treated with antithyroid drugs. Every receptor here comes from a female donor with Graves disease.

This clonotype has only a few counts. This chain uses TRBV6-1 with TRBJ2-7, with TRBD2 identical over 11 bases. With V trimmed by 6 bases and J by 0 bases, 7 bases remained unmatched. The CDR3 extends over 16 amino acids. The germline CDR1 and CDR2 sequences are MNHNS and SASEGT. The chain's CDR3 is CASRSSGRSSSYEQYF. In nucleotides, the CDR3 is TGTGCCAGCAGGTCTAGCGGGAGGTCCAGCTCCTACGAGCAGTACTTC.

Ten or more counts support this clonotype. V usage is TRBV28 and J usage is TRBJ1-5; no clear D. V lost 7 bases and J lost 0, with 16 bases in between. This CDR3 contains 16 residues. Germline V CDR1 and CDR2: MDHEN, SYDVKM. The DNA of the CDR3 is TGTGCCAGCACCCCGCGGGGAGCCTATAGCAATCAGCCCCAGCATTTT. Protein product: CASTPRGAYSNQPQHF. Variable domain in full (rest from reference TRBV28 and TRBJ1-5): DVKVTQSSRYLVKRTGEKVFLECVQDMDHENMFWYRQDPGLGLRLIYFSYDVKMKEKGDIPEGYSVSREKKERFSLILESASTNQTSMYLCASTPRGAYSNQPQHFGDGTRLSIL.

This clonotype was detected ten times or more. V usage is TRBV29-1 and J usage is TRBJ1-3, with D perhaps matching TRBD1 (5 bases). This CDR3 has 13 residues. Germline CDR1 is SQVTM and CDR2 is ANQGSEA. V lost 6 bases, J lost 0 bases, and 9 bases lay in between. The CDR3 loop is CSVGGGSGNTIYF. DNA for the CDR3: TGCAGCGTCGGCGGGGGCTCTGGAAACACCATATATTTT.

The table lists this clonotype with a few counts. V and J are TRBV10-3 and TRBJ2-5; perhaps D is TRBD1 or TRBD2 (6 bases each). V lost 6 bases and J lost 1, with 12 bases in between. CDR1 ENHRY and CDR2 SYGVKD come from the germline V gene. There are 14 residues in the CDR3. CDR3 sequence: CAISHRGVQETQYF. The CDR3 region has the DNA TGTGCCATCAGCCATAGGGGGGTCCAAGAGACCCAGTACTTC.

The CDR3 DNA reads TGTGCCAGCAGCTTGGCGACTCATGGGGGGCCCCAGCATTTT. It translates to CASSLATHGGPQHF. The rearrangement joins TRBV5-5 to TRBJ1-5, with D possibly being TRBD1 (5 bases). The germline gives CDR1 SGHKS, CDR2 YYEKEE (reference sequence). This CDR3 spans 14 amino acids. V was clipped by 0 bases and J by 9 bases, with 13 bases between them. Drawing the rest from reference TRBV5-5 and TRBJ1-5, the complete variable domain is DAGVTQSPTHLIKTRGQQVTLRCSPISGHKSVSWYQQVLGQGPQFIFQYYEKEERGRGNFPDRFSARQFPNYSSELNVNALLLGDSALYLCASSLATHGGPQHFGDGTRLSIL.

This rearrangement joins TRBV29-1 to TRBJ2-7; no clear D gene. The germline V gene has CDR1 SQVTM and CDR2 ANQGSEA. The CDR3 covers 13 residues. Trimming pared 1 base from V and 7 bases from J, leaving 14 bases between. The chain's CDR3 is CSVEGLGAEEQYF. The CDR3 DNA reads as TGCAGCGTTGAAGGTCTCGGCGCTGAGGAGCAGTACTTC.

The rearrangement uses TRBV9 and TRBJ2-5; TRBD1 might be the D (7 bases). V was clipped by 0 bases and J by 5 bases, with 14 bases between them. The germline V gene encodes CDR1 SGDLS and CDR2 YYNGEE. The length of the CDR3 is 15 residues. The CDR3 nucleotides read TGTGCCAGCAGCGTAGAGGAGGGGGCGCGGGAGACCCAGTACTTC. Translation gives CASSVEEGARETQYF.

This rearrangement joins TRBV18 to TRBJ1-4; D is ambiguous. Germline V CDR1 and CDR2: KGHSH, LQKENI. The V end lost 3 bases, the J end lost 0 bases, and 8 bases lay between the germline ends. The CDR3 runs 15 residues. CDR3 loop: CASSPEIATNEKLFF. The CDR3 DNA reads TGTGCCAGCTCACCTGAGATTGCAACTAATGAAAAACTGTTTTTT.

In this sample, this clonotype turned up many times. The rearrangement joins TRBV7-2 to TRBJ2-7; tentative D call: TRBD1 (7 bases). CDR1 SGHTA and CDR2 FQGNSA come from the germline V gene. V was cut by 2 bases and J by 5 bases, with 16 bases left in between. CDR3 length equals 15 residues. The CDR3, as DNA: TGTGCCAGCAGCTTAAGGGCAGGGGGGTTCAACGAGCAGTACTTC. Encoded protein: CASSLRAGGFNEQYF.

V and J are TRBV7-2 and TRBJ1-1; D is ambiguous. The V and J ends lost 1 base and 3 bases respectively, with 9 bases between them. The germline V gene encodes CDR1 SGHTA and CDR2 FQGNSA. The CDR3 sequence is 14 residues long. The CDR3 DNA reads TGTGCCAGCAGCTTAGTGGTCAGACACACTGAAGCTTTCTTT. Translating it yields CASSLVVRHTEAFF.

The genes are TRBV24-1 and TRBJ2-2; D is ambiguous. CDR1 KGHDR and CDR2 SFDVKD come from the germline V gene. V dropped 3 bases and J dropped 5 bases, with 6 bases sitting between them. The CDR3 sequence is 13 residues long. The CDR3 protein is CATSDIGTGELFF. For the CDR3, the DNA is TGTGCCACCAGTGATATAGGAACCGGGGAGCTGTTTTTT.

This clonotype appeared many times. This chain links TRBV28 with TRBJ1-2, with TRBD1 identical over 7 bases. The CDR3 contains 17 residues. V shed 5 bases, J shed 3 bases, and the junction held 15 bases outside the gene matches. Germline V gene sequence: CDR1 MDHEN, CDR2 SYDVKM. The CDR3, as DNA: TGTGCCAGCAGTCCACAGGGACAGTGGACCTCCGACTATGGCTACACCTTC. Its translation is CASSPQGQWTSDYGYTF.

In the case of this clonotype: This may arise from a read error, as a much more abundant clone is one base away. Likely a read error: the CDR3 ends without its conserved phenylalanine or tryptophan. The V and J genes are TRBV6-1 and TRBJ2-7; 7 positions agree with TRBD1. The trim removed 5 bases at V and 2 bases at J, leaving 6 bases unmatched. Germline CDR1 MNHNS, CDR2 SASEGT. The CDR3 totals 14 residues. CDR3 region: CASSPDRDPYEQYL. Here the CDR3 DNA reads TGTGCCAGCAGTCCCGACAGGGACCCCTACGAGCAGTACTTA.

This clonotype appeared many times. This sequence joins TRBV7-9 and TRBJ1-4; the D gene is possibly TRBD1 (6 bases). CDR1 and CDR2 from the germline V gene are SEHNR and FQNEAQ (reference sequence). The CDR3 is 16 amino acids. V lost 5 bases and J 0 bases, leaving 13 bases between the germline ends. The CDR3 protein is CASSTDPGATNEKLFF. Here the CDR3 DNA reads TGTGCCAGCAGCACCGACCCAGGGGCAACTAATGAAAAACTGTTTTTT.

This clonotype showed up many times. This rearrangement joins TRBV10-3 to TRBJ2-4, with D unresolved. The CDR3 covers 14 residues. V lost 3 bases and J lost 9, with 15 bases in between. Germline CDR1 ENHRY, CDR2 SYGVKD. The CDR3 spells CAISERSVGSIQYF. DNA for the CDR3: TGTGCCATCAGTGAAAGGAGTGTAGGAAGCATTCAGTACTTC.

V is TRBV10-3 and J is TRBJ2-1, with TRBD2 identical over 7 bases. Trimming cost V 4 bases and J 6 bases; bases outside gene matches: 9. Germline CDR1 is ENHRY and CDR2 is SYGVKD. This CDR3 comprises 15 residues. The CDR3 is CAISVPASGPNEQFF. The DNA for the CDR3 is TGTGCCATCAGTGTCCCCGCTAGCGGACCCAATGAGCAGTTCTTC.

In this sample, this clonotype turned up many times. The chain is built from TRBV28 and TRBJ2-5, with 9 bases fitting TRBD1. There are 16 residues in the CDR3. V lost 6 bases and J lost 5; bases outside the gene matches: 13. Germline values: CDR1 MDHEN, CDR2 SYDVKM. CDR3 region: CASRSWGQGGSETQYF. DNA for the CDR3: TGTGCCAGCAGGTCGTGGGGACAGGGAGGATCGGAGACCCAGTACTTC.

This clonotype came up many times. This rearrangement joins TRBV3-1 to TRBJ2-5; the D gene could be TRBD1 or TRBD2 (5 bases each). Trimming shortened V by 6 bases and J by 0 bases, and 8 bases separated the two germline ends. The CDR3 is made up of 13 amino acids. Germline loops: CDR1 LGHDT, CDR2 YNNKEL (reference sequence). CDR3 amino acids: CASRRDHQETQYF. The CDR3 DNA is TGTGCCAGCAGGAGGGACCACCAAGAGACCCAGTACTTC.

This chain links TRBV7-3 with TRBJ2-7, with TRBD1 matching 9 bases. CDR3 length equals 16 residues. CDR1 and CDR2 (germline): SGHTA, FQGTGA. The V segment lost 0 bases and the J segment 5 bases; nucleotides outside the gene matches: 8. The chain's CDR3 is CASSLTPGQGAHEQYF. The CDR3 coding sequence is TGTGCCAGCAGCTTAACGCCGGGACAGGGTGCCCACGAGCAGTACTTC.

The chain is built from TRBV10-3 and TRBJ2-7; no firm D call. The V gene's germline CDR1 is ENHRY and CDR2 SYGVKD. There are 13 residues in the CDR3. Trimming stripped 2 bases from V and 4 bases from J, with 9 bases between. Written as DNA, the CDR3 is TGTGCCATCAGTGAGGGTAGGGAATACGAGCAGTACTTC. Its translation is CAISEGREYEQYF.

This clonotype has just a few counts. The rearrangement uses TRBV20-1 and TRBJ1-2, with a possible D match to TRBD1 (6 bases). The CDR3 contains 13 residues. Germline lookup yields CDR1 DFQATT and CDR2 SNEGSKA (reference sequence). The V gene lost 6 bases and the J gene lost 0 bases, with 11 bases spanning the gap. The chain's CDR3 is CSATGTPNYGYTF. In DNA form, the CDR3 reads TGCAGTGCGACCGGGACACCTAACTATGGCTACACCTTC.

This clonotype showed up many times. The rearrangement uses TRBV12-3 or TRBV12-4 and TRBJ2-5, with D maybe TRBD1 (6 bases). The CDR3 totals 15 residues. Deletions cut 2 bases from V and 5 bases from J, with 15 bases between. The CDR3 bases are TGTGCCAGCAGTTTACGTGGGGGCGTGGGTGAGACCCAGTACTTC. Amino acids: CASSLRGGVGETQYF.

About this clonotype: Possible read error: a much larger clone is one base away. Without the conserved terminal phenylalanine or tryptophan, this CDR3 likely stems from a read error. The CDR3 DNA follows: TGTGCCAGCAGCTTAGACAGGGTTGAGACCCAGTACTCC. Translation gives CASSLDRVETQYS. The chain is built from TRBV7-3 and TRBJ2-5; 7 nucleotides line up with TRBD1. There are 13 residues in the CDR3. Trimming removed 2 bases from V and 5 bases from J; junction bases left unmatched: 2. Germline CDR1 SGHTA, CDR2 FQGTGA.